These 29 T cell receptor beta chains share one sample of origin, sequenced in a study of graft-versus-host responses after intestinal transplantation. Data came from immunoSEQ multiplex PCR; TCRdb stores just in-frame clones and leaves some out. The data show about 27,000 clones, roughly 85% seen once. The sample was PBMCs, taken 28 days after intestinal transplant. These receptors all stem from a human patient who received an intestinal transplant, so some T cells may come from the graft donor.

This sequence joins TRBV5-4 and TRBJ2-2; D possibly corresponds to TRBD1 (5 bases). This CDR3 comprises 14 residues. V gave up 2 bases and J gave up 5 bases, with 10 bases separating them. Germline V gene sequence: CDR1 SGHNT, CDR2 YYREEE (reference sequence). The DNA for the CDR3 is TGTGCCAGCAGCTTTAGGGGTGGGACCGGGGAGCTGTTTTTT. Its protein is CASSFRGGTGELFF.

The chain links TRBV6-5 to TRBJ1-5; TRBD1 matches 8 bases. The CDR3 has 15 residues. V gave up 6 bases and J gave up 4 bases; unmatched junction bases: 8. Looked up from germline, CDR1 is MNHEY and CDR2 is SVGAGI. This CDR3 reads CASRETGATNQPQHF. DNA for the CDR3: TGTGCCAGCAGGGAGACAGGGGCTACAAATCAGCCCCAGCATTTT.

Here the CDR3 reads CAISGLAGGSSYEQYF. Here the CDR3 DNA reads TGTGCCATCAGCGGACTAGCGGGAGGGAGCTCCTACGAGCAGTACTTC. The chain recombines TRBV10-3 with TRBJ2-7; 15 bases line up with TRBD2. The J segment lost 0 bases and the V segment lost 6 bases, leaving 3 bases of the junction unmatched. Germline loops: CDR1 ENHRY, CDR2 SYGVKD. CDR3 length: 16 amino acids.

This chain links TRBV27 with TRBJ1-1; possibly TRBD1 for D (6 bases). V gave up 1 base and J gave up 5 bases, with 23 bases separating them. The CDR3 contains 18 residues. Looked up from germline, CDR1 is MNHEY and CDR2 is SMNVEV (reference sequence). The CDR3 coding sequence is TGTGCCAGCAGTTTATATCCCCCGACAGGCCTAGGGAATACTGAAGCTTTCTTT. Translation: CASSLYPPTGLGNTEAFF.

This clone appeared a single time. The chain uses TRBV23-1 and TRBJ1-2; D possibly corresponds to TRBD1 (6 bases). TRBV23-1 is an ORF; its function is uncertain. The CDR3 is 13 residues long. V lost 2 bases and J lost 8, with 12 bases in between. CDR3 in amino acids: CASSQRQVGGYTF. CDR3 nucleotides: TGCGCCAGCAGTCAAAGACAGGTGGGAGGCTACACCTTC.

V and J are TRBV5-4 and TRBJ1-4; tentative D call: TRBD1 (5 bases). This CDR3 comprises 13 residues. V was cut by 0 bases and J by 10 bases, with 10 bases left in between. The germline V gene encodes CDR1 SGHNT and CDR2 YYREEE (reference sequence). Written as DNA, the CDR3 is TGTGCCAGCAGCTTGGTCGGGGGGGGAAAACTGTTTTTT. It codes for CASSLVGGGKLFF.

V and J are TRBV14 and TRBJ2-1; D unclear. V lost 4 bases and J 0 bases, leaving 7 bases between the germline ends. Germline values: CDR1 SGHDN, CDR2 FVKESK. The CDR3 spans 14 residues. The CDR3 spells CASSRLSSYNEQFF. Written as DNA, the CDR3 is TGTGCCAGCAGCCGACTGAGCTCCTACAATGAGCAGTTCTTC. Combining the CDR3 with reference TRBV14 and TRBJ2-1 gives the whole variable domain EAGVTQFPSHSVIEKGQTVTLRCDPISGHDNLYWYRRVMGKEIKFLLHFVKESKQDESGMPNNRFLAERTGGTYSTLKVQPAELEDSGVYFCASSRLSSYNEQFFGPGTRLTVL.

This chain uses TRBV25-1 with TRBJ2-5, with D unclear. From germline, CDR1 is MGHDK and CDR2 SYGVNS. V was cut by 4 bases and J by 9 bases, with 12 bases left in between. CDR3 size: 12 residues. CDR3 bases: TGTGCCAGCAGTGGCTTTCTGTCGGCCCAGTACTTC. Residues: CASSGFLSAQYF. Filled out from reference TRBV25-1 and TRBJ2-5, the complete variable domain reads EADIYQTPRYLVIGTGKKITLECSQTMGHDKMYWYQQDPGMELHLIHYSYGVNSTEKGDLSSESTVSRIRTEHFPLTLESARPSHTSQYLCASSGFLSAQYFGPGTRLLVL.

The chain combines TRBV5-1 with TRBJ2-6; TRBD2 is a possible D gene (5 bases). The germline V gene encodes CDR1 SGHRS and CDR2 YFSETQ. The V end lost 1 base, the J end lost 2 bases, and 7 bases lay between the germline ends. The CDR3 length is 15 residues. CDR3 nucleotide sequence: TGCGCCAGCAGCTTGACAGCGGCTGGGGCCAACGTCCTGACTTTC. It translates to CASSLTAAGANVLTF.

This clone has more than one count but fewer than ten. DNA of the CDR3: TGTGCCAGCAGCAGAACTAGCGGTCAAGAGACCCAGTACTTC. As protein: CASSRTSGQETQYF. This chain uses TRBV2 with TRBJ2-5; 8 bases are shared with TRBD2. Per germline, CDR1 SNHLY and CDR2 FYNNEI. This CDR3 region has 14 residues. Unmatched junction bases numbered 5, after V lost 6 bases and J lost 2 bases.

This clone was recorded a few times. The chain couples TRBV19 to TRBJ1-2, with a tentative D call TRBD1 (5 bases). Trimming left V 6 bases short and J 0 bases short, with 11 bases between. The CDR3 is 14 residues long. The germline gives CDR1 LNHDA, CDR2 SQIVND (reference sequence). The CDR3 region has the DNA TGTGCCAGTAGCCGGGACGGCCCTAACTATGGCTACACCTTC. Amino acids: CASSRDGPNYGYTF.

This clone was found once. The chain has TRBV10-3 and TRBJ2-1; tentatively, D is TRBD2 (6 bases). The V gene's germline CDR1 is ENHRY and CDR2 SYGVKD. Trimming shortened V by 11 bases and J by 0 bases, and 14 bases separated the two germline ends. The CDR3 covers 14 residues. The DNA of the CDR3 is TGTGCCGCACTTAGCGGAAGCTCCTACAATGAGCAGTTCTTC. It specifies CAALSGSSYNEQFF.

In DNA form, the CDR3 reads TGCGCCAGCAGCTTGGAAGAAGGGACTACTTCCTACGAGCAGTACTTC. It specifies CASSLEEGTTSYEQYF. The chain links TRBV5-1 to TRBJ2-7; TRBD2 aligns across 7 bases. This CDR3 has 16 residues. The ends lost 0 bases at V and 1 base at J; junction bases unmatched: 7. The V gene's germline CDR1 is SGHRS and CDR2 YFSETQ.

This clone appeared once. The rearrangement links TRBV4-1 to TRBJ2-7; TRBD2 agrees at 9 bases. CDR3 size: 15 residues. CDR1 is MGHRA and CDR2 is YSYEKL in the germline V gene. Trimming at V came to 4 bases and at J to 3 bases, leaving 7 bases not matched to a gene. The CDR3 DNA sequence: TGCGCCAGCAGCCTTACCGGGACTAGCTACTACGAGCAGTACTTC. This gives the protein CASSLTGTSYYEQYF.

The rearrangement joins TRBV4-2 to TRBJ1-6, with D perhaps TRBD1 (5 bases). V lost 3 bases, J lost 9 bases, and 15 bases lay in between. The CDR3 loop spans 15 amino acids. Germline assignment: CDR1 LGHNA and CDR2 YNFKEQ. CDR3 region: CASSQGDSGGSPLHF. For the CDR3, the DNA is TGTGCCAGCAGCCAGGGCGACAGTGGGGGTTCACCCCTCCACTTT.

V usage is TRBV5-4 and J usage is TRBJ2-5; TRBD2 aligns across 7 bases. This CDR3 contains 16 residues. Germline V gives CDR1 SGHNT, CDR2 YYREEE (reference sequence). J was trimmed by 1 base and V by 3 bases; bases with no gene match: 9. CDR3 sequence reads: CASSSTRDYPQETQYF. In DNA, the CDR3 is TGTGCCAGCAGCTCGACCCGGGACTACCCCCAAGAGACCCAGTACTTC.

This clone showed up just once. This chain links TRBV20-1 with TRBJ1-1; no definite D call. The CDR3 consists of 11 residues. Deletions cut 1 base from V and 4 bases from J, with 4 bases between. The germline gives CDR1 DFQATT, CDR2 SNEGSKA (reference sequence). The CDR3 loop reads CSARGGTEAFF. CDR3 DNA: TGCAGTGCTAGAGGGGGCACTGAAGCTTTCTTT.

CDR3 in amino acids: CASSPLGTGGRGGEQYF. The CDR3 DNA follows: TGTGCCAGCAGCCCACTCGGGACAGGGGGTCGGGGTGGCGAGCAGTACTTC. The chain recombines TRBV7-6 with TRBJ2-5, with 11 bases that match TRBD1. The DNA matches TRBJ2-7 better at its end, which makes the J call doubtful. The CDR3 runs to 17 residues. Germline V CDR1 and CDR2: SGHVS, FNYEAQ.

The chain uses TRBV5-1 and TRBJ2-1; D possibly corresponds to TRBD2 (6 bases). Trimming removed 0 bases at V and 7 bases at J, with 14 bases between. CDR1 SGHRS and CDR2 YFSETQ come from the germline V gene. The CDR3 runs 15 residues. CDR3 DNA sequence: TGCGCCAGCAGCTTGGGAGGGAGCGGGTCGAATGAGCAGTTCTTC. Translated: CASSLGGSGSNEQFF.

This clone has a handful of counts. The genes are TRBV5-1 and TRBJ2-7; D may be TRBD1 or TRBD2 (5 bases each). V shed 0 bases and J shed 2 bases, with 9 bases lying between them. Per germline, CDR1 SGHRS and CDR2 YFSETQ. This CDR3 is built from 14 residues. The CDR3 protein is CASSLGGSAYEQYF. CDR3 bases: TGCGCCAGCAGCTTGGGGGGGAGCGCCTACGAGCAGTACTTC. The full variable domain, its missing parts supplied by reference TRBV5-1 and TRBJ2-7, is KAGVTQTPRYLIKTRGQQVTLSCSPISGHRSVSWYQQTPGQGLQFLFEYFSETQRNKGNFPGRFSGRQFSNSRSEMNVSTLELGDSALYLCASSLGGSAYEQYFGPGTRLTVT.

The rearrangement uses TRBV5-1 and TRBJ2-7; a weak D match, TRBD1 (6 bases). Looked up from germline, CDR1 is SGHRS and CDR2 is YFSETQ. This CDR3 region has 14 residues. Trimming shortened V by 4 bases and J by 1 base, and 12 bases separated the two germline ends. CDR3 sequence reads: CASSSGQSSYEQYF. Written as DNA, the CDR3 is TGCGCCAGCAGCAGCGGACAGTCTTCCTACGAGCAGTACTTC.

This chain connects TRBV28 to TRBJ1-5; TRBD1 matches 8 bases. The length of the CDR3 is 13 residues. V shed 10 bases and J 2 bases; nucleotides not matched to a gene: 4. Germline V lookup: CDR1 MDHEN, CDR2 SYDVKM. The chain's CDR3 is CAISGGGNQPQHF. The CDR3, as DNA: TGTGCCATTTCAGGGGGCGGCAATCAGCCCCAGCATTTT.

The table lists this clone with a few counts. One junction end does not reproduce the germline sequence, and a read error may be involved. The chain is built from TRBV6-1 and TRBJ1-6; D is ambiguous. This CDR3 region has 14 residues. Germline-derived CDR1 and CDR2 are MNHNS and SASEGT. The CDR3 here is CAGSEALANSPLHF. DNA of the CDR3: TGTGCCGGCAGTGAAGCGCTGGCAAACTCACCCCTCCACTTT.

The V call is TRBV19, the J call TRBJ2-1; 12 nucleotides align to TRBD2. The CDR3 loop spans 15 amino acids. Germline V gives CDR1 LNHDA, CDR2 SQIVND (reference sequence). V gave up 5 bases and J gave up 7 bases; unmatched junction bases: 6. The CDR3 DNA reads as TGTGCCAGTAGTCTCGGACTAGCGGGGAGGAATGAGCAGTTCTTC. This codes for CASSLGLAGRNEQFF. The whole variable domain, remainder taken from reference TRBV19 and TRBJ2-1, is DGGITQSPKYLFRKEGQNVTLSCEQNLNHDAMYWYRQDPGQGLRLIYYSQIVNDFQKGDIAEGYSVSREKKESFPLTVTSAQKNPTAFYLCASSLGLAGRNEQFFGPGTRLTVL.

V is TRBV4-1 and J is TRBJ2-7; 8 bases map to TRBD1. The V segment lost 0 bases and the J segment 3 bases; nucleotides outside the gene matches: 7. CDR3 size: 16 residues. Germline CDR1 reads MGHRA; CDR2 reads YSYEKL. CDR3 amino acids: CASSQDERQGSYEQYF. The DNA of the CDR3 is TGCGCCAGCAGCCAAGATGAGAGACAGGGGAGCTACGAGCAGTACTTC.

The chain uses TRBV6-5 and TRBJ1-3; 8 nucleotides match TRBD1. V lost 5 bases and J lost 4; bases outside the gene matches: 7. Germline values: CDR1 MNHEY, CDR2 SVGAGI. The CDR3 length is 15 residues. CDR3 nucleotides: TGTGCCAGCAGTCCAGGGGGCGCGAAAGGAAACACCATATATTTT. This sequence encodes CASSPGGAKGNTIYF.

The chain couples TRBV14 to TRBJ1-1, with D maybe TRBD1 (5 bases). Germline CDR1 is SGHDN and CDR2 is FVKESK. Trimming removed 0 bases from V and 4 bases from J, with 18 bases in between. This CDR3 has 17 amino acids. The CDR3 region has the DNA TGTGCCAGCAGCCAAGATCTTGGCGGGGGGTGGAGCACTGAAGCTTTCTTT. It specifies CASSQDLGGGWSTEAFF.

V is TRBV28 and J is TRBJ2-5, with D hard to call. The CDR3 covers 16 residues. V lost 3 bases and J lost 5, with 19 bases in between. Germline V gene data show CDR1 as MDHEN and CDR2 as SYDVKM. The CDR3 here is CASSFLLWRNYETQYF. The CDR3 bases are TGTGCCAGCAGTTTCCTTTTATGGCGGAATTATGAGACCCAGTACTTC.

This clone turned up a few times. This chain links TRBV7-8 with TRBJ2-7, with TRBD2 matching over 7 bases. The CDR3 consists of 16 residues. Germline CDR1 is SGHVS and CDR2 is FQNEAQ. V lost 5 bases to trimming and J lost 3 bases; unmatched junction nucleotides: 13. The CDR3, as DNA: TGTGCCAGCAGCCGACGATCTCGGGACTACCTCTACGAGCAGTACTTC. Translated: CASSRRSRDYLYEQYF. The complete variable domain, with remaining parts taken from reference TRBV7-8 and TRBJ2-7, reads GAGVSQSPRYKVAKRGQDVALRCDPISGHVSLFWYQQALGQGPEFLTYFQNEAQLDKSGLPSDRFFAERPEGSVSTLKIQRTQQEDSAVYLCASSRRSRDYLYEQYFGPGTRLTVT.